This TCR beta chain was captured by sequencing in a study of blood T cell repertoires in COVID-19. This clone has more than one count but fewer than ten. Within the sample, other DNA sequences also encode this same CDR3. Self-reported history from a screening survey and questionnaire set each donor's cohort. As originally analysed: For nucleated cells, counts were estimated from reference gene primer amplification. Sequencing was performed with immunoSEQ multiplex PCR; in TCRdb, only in-frame clones are kept and a portion is missing. V and J calls and clone size follow that table, whereas D and trimming were derived from the DNA. The sample has about 400,000 clones, roughly 85% seen once. Trimming took off 3 bases at V and 4 bases at J, with 6 bases between the two ends. Germline CDR1 is KGHSH and CDR2 is LQKENI. This CDR3 spans 12 amino acids.

Sequencing input: PBMCs or T cells enriched from blood (not recorded which). The chain combines TRBV18 with TRBJ2-5; D may be TRBD2 (5 bases). The sequence was collected from a woman under 30 with acute COVID-19. DNA for the CDR3: TGTGCCAGCTCACCTCGGGGAGAGACCCAGTACTTC. Encoded protein: CASSPRGETQYF.